The rows below give T cell receptor beta chains drawn from one sample of a study of blood T cell repertoires in COVID-19. Libraries were prepared by immunoSEQ multiplex PCR; TCRdb keeps only in-frame clonotypes and omits some of them. The sample comprises roughly 120,000 clones, roughly 74% of which are singletons, and over 5.5% rests with the top ten. Material for sequencing was peripheral blood. The receptors were sampled from a man at least 80 years old with COVID-19, enrolled during active disease. CDR3s include the opening cysteine and the closing phenylalanine or tryptophan. The D gene is left open where the match is weak. Some rows mark clone size as missing; the rest say once, few, many or name a class of expanded clone.

clone_size j_call v_call d_call cdr3_nt cdr3_aa
NA TRBJ2-7 TRBV5-6 TRBD1 TGTGCCAGCAGCTTGTTCGTTTGGGGGACAGGACCCTACGAGCAGTACTTC CASSLFVWGTGPYEQYF
NA TRBJ2-7 TRBV7-8 TRBD2 TGTGCCAGCAGCGCCCCAGCGGGAGAGAGGTACGAGCAGTACTTC CASSAPAGERYEQYF
NA TRBJ2-5 TRBV9 NA TGTGCCAGCAGCGTAGGGCTAGGCCAACAATCGGAGACCCAGTACTTC CASSVGLGQQSETQYF
once TRBJ2-7 TRBV28 TRBD1 TGTGCCATAGGGACAGTTTTCTACGAGCAGTACTTC CAIGTVFYEQYF
NA TRBJ2-7 TRBV20-1 NA TGCAGTGCTAGTGGATTATCTAACTACGAGCAGTACTTC CSASGLSNYEQYF
once TRBJ1-2 TRBV19 TRBD1 TGTGCCAGTAGTATTGGTGGGGGACAGGGGAACTATGGCTACACCTTC CASSIGGGQGNYGYTF
NA TRBJ2-5 TRBV25-1 TRBD1 TGTGCCAGCAGTGAATCGAGGACAGGTGGAACCCAGTACTTC CASSESRTGGTQYF
few TRBJ1-5 TRBV6-2/TRBV6-3 NA TGTGCCAGCAGTTCGGACAGCCGTGGGGGGGGTCAGCCCCAGCATTTT CASSSDSRGGGQPQHF
few TRBJ1-1 TRBV5-1 NA TGCGCCAGCAGCTCTCTGGGACAGAACACTGAAGCTTTCTTT CASSSLGQNTEAFF
NA TRBJ2-7 TRBV7-8 TRBD1 TGTGCCAGCAGCGGAAGAGGACAGGGATACGAGCAGTACTTC CASSGRGQGYEQYF
NA TRBJ2-1 TRBV21-1 NA TGTGCCAGCAGCACCGATAGCGCTTCCTCCTACAATGAGCAGTTCTTC CASSTDSASSYNEQFF
few TRBJ2-7 TRBV6-5 NA TGTGCCAGCAGTTACTCGCTAGGGGCCTACGAGCAGTACTTC CASSYSLGAYEQYF
NA TRBJ1-5 TRBV9 NA TGTGCCAGCAGCGCGGAGGGCCAGGGCAATCAGCCCCAGCATTTT CASSAEGQGNQPQHF
once TRBJ1-2 TRBV7-8 NA TGTGCCAGCAGCTACGACAGACCCGGAGGCTACACCTTC CASSYDRPGGYTF
NA TRBJ2-5 TRBV7-2 NA TGTGCCAGCAGCCCCGGGCAGCGGCAAACCCAGTACTTC CASSPGQRQTQYF
once TRBJ2-1 TRBV7-2 TRBD2 TGTGCCAGCAGCTTAGCTTGGGCGGGAGGGGGTGAGCAGTTCTTC CASSLAWAGGGEQFF
NA TRBJ2-1 TRBV7-3 TRBD2 TGTGCCAGCAGCCCCCGGACTAGCGCCCACAATGAGCAGTTCTTC CASSPRTSAHNEQFF
few TRBJ1-6 TRBV7-2 NA TGTGCCAGCAGCTTAAAGGGACTCTCACCCCTCCACTTT CASSLKGLSPLHF
medium-sized TRBJ2-1 TRBV4-2 TRBD2 TGTGCCAGCAGCCAAGTTGAGCTAGCGGAGAGGGGAGGGTTCTTC CASSQVELAERGGFF
few TRBJ1-2 TRBV27 TRBD1 TGTGCCAGCAGACCATACCGGGACAGGGATGGCTACACCTTC CASRPYRDRDGYTF
once TRBJ1-1 TRBV6-4 NA TGTGCCAGCAGTGACGAGTTTGGAGGGTCAACCACTGAAGCTTTCTTT CASSDEFGGSTTEAFF
NA TRBJ2-5 TRBV4-2 NA TGTGCCAGCAGCCAGCAACCGGGAACACAAGAGACCCAGTACTTC CASSQQPGTQETQYF
few TRBJ1-3 TRBV30 NA TGTGCCTGGGGGAGGGGGGGGGCTGGAAACACCATATATTTT CAWGRGGAGNTIYF
NA TRBJ2-5 TRBV15 NA TGTGCCACCAGAGATCCCCGGGCCGGGAGCATCAAAGAGACCCAGTACTTC CATRDPRAGSIKETQYF
NA TRBJ2-2 TRBV10-3 TRBD1 TGTGCCATCAGCAACCCGGACAGGTCGAACACCGGGGAGCTGTTTTTT CAISNPDRSNTGELFF
once TRBJ1-5 TRBV27 TRBD1 TGTGCCAGCAGTTTACGGGGGACAGCTTATAGCAATCAGCCCCAGCATTTT CASSLRGTAYSNQPQHF
NA TRBJ2-1 TRBV18 NA TGTGCCAGCTCTTCCGGGGGCGGGAGCGGGAATGAGCAGTTCTTC CASSSGGGSGNEQFF
medium-sized TRBJ2-2 TRBV6-5 TRBD1 TGTGCCAGCACTCGTAGGGGGCAGACCGGGGAGCTGTTTTTT CASTRRGQTGELFF
NA TRBJ1-4 TRBV4-2 NA TGTGCCAGCAGCCAAGCCGGAGGCACTAATGAAAAACTGTTTTTT CASSQAGGTNEKLFF
once TRBJ2-7 TRBV7-2 TRBD2 TGTGCCAGCAGCACTAGCGGGAGGTCCTCCTACGAGCAGTACTTC CASSTSGRSSYEQYF
NA TRBJ2-7 TRBV7-9 TRBD2 TGTGCCAGCAGCTTAGTTGCGGGAGCTTCCGAGCAGTACTTC CASSLVAGASEQYF
NA TRBJ2-7 TRBV6-5 TRBD2 TGTGCCAGCAGTATAACTAGCGGGAGGTCCTACGAGCAGTACTTC CASSITSGRSYEQYF
NA TRBJ1-3 TRBV4-2 TRBD1 TGTGCCAGCAGCCGAGGACAGGGTAATGGAAACACCATATATTTT CASSRGQGNGNTIYF
NA TRBJ1-2 TRBV3-1/TRBV3-2 NA TGTGCCAGCAGCCCCCGGACAGCGAATGGCTACACCTTC CASSPRTANGYTF
NA TRBJ1-1 TRBV7-3 NA TGTGCCAGCAGCTTAAACGGGGGGCTGACTGAAGCTTTCTTT CASSLNGGLTEAFF
NA TRBJ1-1 TRBV6-2/TRBV6-3 NA TGTGCCAGCAGCCTAGGCAGGGCCACTGAAGCTTTCTTT CASSLGRATEAFF
NA TRBJ1-5 TRBV4-3 NA TGCGCCAGCAGCCAAGAGGCAGGAGGGGCGCCCCAGCATTTT CASSQEAGGAPQHF
few TRBJ2-3 TRBV7-2 NA TGTGCCAGCAGCCTGGGCCTCGGCACAGATACGCAGTATTTT CASSLGLGTDTQYF
NA TRBJ1-3 TRBV6-6 NA TGTGCCAGCAGAAATGACCGGCTCGGGAACACCATATATTTT CASRNDRLGNTIYF
NA TRBJ2-1 TRBV9 NA TGTGCCAGCAGCGTAGGAGTATTGAGCTCCTACAATGAGCAGTTCTTC CASSVGVLSSYNEQFF
NA TRBJ1-6 TRBV9 TRBD1 TGTGCCAGCAGCCCAAGACAGGGGGCAGGTTCACCCCTCCACTTT CASSPRQGAGSPLHF
NA TRBJ2-6 TRBV7-6 NA TGTGCCAGCAGCTTAAATAGAGGAGCCGGGGCCAACGTCCTGACTTTC CASSLNRGAGANVLTF
NA TRBJ1-3 TRBV6-6 NA TGTGCCAGCAGTTACCCGGAGGGGACCTCTGGAAACACCATATATTTT CASSYPEGTSGNTIYF
few TRBJ2-7 TRBV20-1 NA TGCAGTGCTAGTGTCGAGTCAGGGCCCTACGAGCAGTACTTC CSASVESGPYEQYF
NA TRBJ1-1 TRBV5-1 NA TGCGCCAGCAGCTTGGGCAGTTTGAACACTGAAGCTTTCTTT CASSLGSLNTEAFF
NA TRBJ1-2 TRBV12-3/TRBV12-4 TRBD1 TGTGCCAGCAGTTCGATGCAGGGGGCCGGCTACACCTTC CASSSMQGAGYTF
NA TRBJ2-5 TRBV2 NA TGTGCCAGCAGCACCGGCCGGGGGGCAGAGACCCAGTACTTC CASSTGRGAETQYF
once TRBJ2-1 TRBV11-3 NA TGTGCCAGCAGCTCTTATCTCAATGAGCAGTTCTTC CASSSYLNEQFF
NA TRBJ2-1 TRBV7-3 NA TGTGCCAGCAGCTTAACCCGCGGACAGAACAATGAGCAGTTCTTC CASSLTRGQNNEQFF
once TRBJ2-1 TRBV9 NA TGTGCCAGCAGCGTAGGTGTTGGGCTAAATGAGCAGTTCTTC CASSVGVGLNEQFF
NA TRBJ2-1 TRBV5-1 TRBD2 TGCGCCAGCAGCGCTTCGGGACTAGCCTCCTACAATGAGCAGTTCTTC CASSASGLASYNEQFF
NA TRBJ2-5 TRBV5-6 TRBD2 TGTGCCAGCAGCTTGGAAGTAGCGGGAGGCCGGGGAGAGACCCAGTACTTC CASSLEVAGGRGETQYF
NA TRBJ2-4 TRBV19 NA TGTGCCAGTAGTATAGAAGCGGGTAGGCTAGCCAAAAACATTCAGTACTTC CASSIEAGRLAKNIQYF
NA TRBJ1-1 TRBV18 NA TGTGCCAGCTCACCACAGGGAGGCATTGAAGCTTTCTTT CASSPQGGIEAFF